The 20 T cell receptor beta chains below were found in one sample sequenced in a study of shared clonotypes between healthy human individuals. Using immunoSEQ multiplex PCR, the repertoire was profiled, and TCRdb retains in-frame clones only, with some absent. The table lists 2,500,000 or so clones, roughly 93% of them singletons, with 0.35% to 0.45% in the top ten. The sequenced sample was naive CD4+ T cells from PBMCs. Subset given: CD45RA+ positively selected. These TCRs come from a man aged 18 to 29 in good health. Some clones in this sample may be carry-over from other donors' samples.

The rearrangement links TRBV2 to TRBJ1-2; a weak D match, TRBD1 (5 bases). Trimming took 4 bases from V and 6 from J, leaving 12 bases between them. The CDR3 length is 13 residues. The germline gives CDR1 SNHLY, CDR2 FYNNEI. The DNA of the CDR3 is TGTGCCAGCAGTGTCGAAGGGGCGGATGGCTACACCTTC. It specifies CASSVEGADGYTF.

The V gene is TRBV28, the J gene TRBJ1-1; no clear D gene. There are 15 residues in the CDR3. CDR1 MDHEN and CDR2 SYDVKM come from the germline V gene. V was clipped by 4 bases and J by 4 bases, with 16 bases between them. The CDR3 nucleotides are TGTGCCAGCAGTTCGATCCCAGGAGGGTCCACTGAAGCTTTCTTT. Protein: CASSSIPGGSTEAFF.

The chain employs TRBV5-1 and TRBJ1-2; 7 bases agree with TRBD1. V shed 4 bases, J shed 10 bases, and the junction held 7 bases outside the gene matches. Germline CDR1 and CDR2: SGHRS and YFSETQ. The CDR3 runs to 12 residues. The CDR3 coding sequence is TGCGCCAGCAGCGGGGGACAGACATACTACACCTTC. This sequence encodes CASSGGQTYYTF.

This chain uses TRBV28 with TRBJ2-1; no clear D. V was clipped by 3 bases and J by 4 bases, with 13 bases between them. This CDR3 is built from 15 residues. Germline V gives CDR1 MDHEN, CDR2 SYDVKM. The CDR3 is CASSFWGRAYNEQFF. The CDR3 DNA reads TGTGCCAGCAGTTTCTGGGGTAGGGCATACAATGAGCAGTTCTTC.

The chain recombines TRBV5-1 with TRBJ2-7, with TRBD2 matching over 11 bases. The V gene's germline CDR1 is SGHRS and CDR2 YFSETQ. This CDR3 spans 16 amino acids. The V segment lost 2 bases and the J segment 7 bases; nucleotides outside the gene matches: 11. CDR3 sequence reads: CASSLLTSGTSGEQYF. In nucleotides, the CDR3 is TGCGCCAGCAGCTTATTGACTAGCGGGACGTCGGGAGAGCAGTACTTC.

CDR3 sequence (DNA): TGTGCCAGCAGCTTGGGCTGGACAGACTCCTACGAGCAGTACTTC. Its translation is CASSLGWTDSYEQYF. J is TRBJ2-7 and V is TRBV5-5, with TRBD1 as a possible D gene (6 bases). V gave up 0 bases and J gave up 0 bases, with 10 bases separating them. Germline V gene data show CDR1 as SGHKS and CDR2 as YYEKEE (reference sequence). The CDR3 length is 15 residues.

The CDR3 protein is CAFQVVVYGYTF. DNA for the CDR3: TGTGCCTTTCAGGTGGTGGTATATGGCTACACCTTC. This sequence joins TRBV30 and TRBJ1-2; D is undetermined. The CDR3 runs 12 residues. The V gene lost 7 bases and the J gene lost 5 bases, with 14 bases spanning the gap. Germline values: CDR1 GTSNPN, CDR2 SVGIG (reference sequence).

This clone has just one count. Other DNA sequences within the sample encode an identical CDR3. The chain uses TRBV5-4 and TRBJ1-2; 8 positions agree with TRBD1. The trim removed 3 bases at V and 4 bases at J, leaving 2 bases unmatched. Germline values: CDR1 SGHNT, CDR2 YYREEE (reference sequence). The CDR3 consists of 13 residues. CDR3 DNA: TGTGCCAGCAGCTCGGACAGGGTCTATGGCTACACCTTC. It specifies CASSSDRVYGYTF.

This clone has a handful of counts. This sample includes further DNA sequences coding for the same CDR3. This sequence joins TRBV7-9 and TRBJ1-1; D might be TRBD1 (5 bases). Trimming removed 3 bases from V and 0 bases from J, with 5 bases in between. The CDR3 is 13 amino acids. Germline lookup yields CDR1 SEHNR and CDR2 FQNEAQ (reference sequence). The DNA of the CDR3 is TGTGCCAGCAGCTTGACAGTGAACACTGAAGCTTTCTTT. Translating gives CASSLTVNTEAFF.

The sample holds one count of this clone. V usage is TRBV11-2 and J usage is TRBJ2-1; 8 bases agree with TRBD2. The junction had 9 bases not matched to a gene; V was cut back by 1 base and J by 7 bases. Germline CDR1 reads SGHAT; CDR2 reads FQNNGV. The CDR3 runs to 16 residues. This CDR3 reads CASSLATGLVGNEQFF. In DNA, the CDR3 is TGTGCCAGCAGCTTAGCTACGGGACTAGTGGGTAATGAGCAGTTCTTC.

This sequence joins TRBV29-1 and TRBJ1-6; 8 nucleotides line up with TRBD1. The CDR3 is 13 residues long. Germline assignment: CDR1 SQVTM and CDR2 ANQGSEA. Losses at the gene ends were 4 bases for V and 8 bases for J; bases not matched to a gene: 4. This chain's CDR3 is CSVGAGGDSPLHF. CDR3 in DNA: TGCAGCGTTGGAGCAGGGGGCGATTCACCCCTCCACTTT.

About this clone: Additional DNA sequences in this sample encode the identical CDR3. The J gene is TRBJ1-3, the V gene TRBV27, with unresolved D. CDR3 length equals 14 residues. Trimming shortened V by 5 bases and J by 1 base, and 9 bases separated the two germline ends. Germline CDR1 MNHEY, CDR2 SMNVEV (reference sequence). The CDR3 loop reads CASSTVASGNTIYF. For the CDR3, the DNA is TGTGCCAGCAGTACCGTTGCGTCTGGAAACACCATATATTTT.

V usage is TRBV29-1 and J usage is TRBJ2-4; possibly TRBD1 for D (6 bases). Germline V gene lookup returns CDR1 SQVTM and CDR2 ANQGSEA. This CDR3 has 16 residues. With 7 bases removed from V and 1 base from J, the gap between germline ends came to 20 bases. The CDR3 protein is CSAQPVQGLAKNIQYF. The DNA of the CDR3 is TGCAGCGCCCAACCCGTCCAGGGGCTGGCCAAAAACATTCAGTACTTC.

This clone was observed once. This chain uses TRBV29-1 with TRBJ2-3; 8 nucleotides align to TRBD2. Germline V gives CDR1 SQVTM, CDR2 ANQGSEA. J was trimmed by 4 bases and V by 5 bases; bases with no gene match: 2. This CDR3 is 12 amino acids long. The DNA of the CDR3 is TGCAGCGTTCACGGGGGGGCAGATACGCAGTATTTT. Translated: CSVHGGADTQYF.

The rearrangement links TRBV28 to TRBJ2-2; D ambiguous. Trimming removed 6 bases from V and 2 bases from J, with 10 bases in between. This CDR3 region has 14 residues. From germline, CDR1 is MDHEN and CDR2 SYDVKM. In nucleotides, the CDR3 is TGTGCCAGCAGGACCACTTACAACACCGGGGAGCTGTTTTTT. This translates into CASRTTYNTGELFF. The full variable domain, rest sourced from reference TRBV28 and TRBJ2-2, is DVKVTQSSRYLVKRTGEKVFLECVQDMDHENMFWYRQDPGLGLRLIYFSYDVKMKEKGDIPEGYSVSREKKERFSLILESASTNQTSMYLCASRTTYNTGELFFGEGSRLTVL.

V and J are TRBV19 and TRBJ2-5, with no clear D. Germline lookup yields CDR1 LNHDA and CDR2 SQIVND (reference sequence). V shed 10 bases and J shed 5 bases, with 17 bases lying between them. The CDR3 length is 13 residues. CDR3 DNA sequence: TGTGCCACAACGGTTGTAGGGTCTGAGACCCAGTACTTC. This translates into CATTVVGSETQYF.

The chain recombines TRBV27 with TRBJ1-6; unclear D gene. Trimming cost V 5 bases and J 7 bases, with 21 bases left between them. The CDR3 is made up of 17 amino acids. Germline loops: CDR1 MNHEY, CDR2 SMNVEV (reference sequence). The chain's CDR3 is CASSPGGGRVGNSPLHF. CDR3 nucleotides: TGTGCCAGCAGTCCCGGAGGAGGTAGGGTTGGGAATTCACCCCTCCACTTT.

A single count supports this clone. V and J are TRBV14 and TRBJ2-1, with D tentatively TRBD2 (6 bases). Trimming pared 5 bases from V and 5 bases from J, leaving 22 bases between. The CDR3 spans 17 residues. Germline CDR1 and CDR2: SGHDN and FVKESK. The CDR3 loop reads CASSLLSAGLAHNEQFF. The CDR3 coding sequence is TGTGCCAGCAGCTTACTTAGTGCCGGGCTAGCGCACAATGAGCAGTTCTTC.

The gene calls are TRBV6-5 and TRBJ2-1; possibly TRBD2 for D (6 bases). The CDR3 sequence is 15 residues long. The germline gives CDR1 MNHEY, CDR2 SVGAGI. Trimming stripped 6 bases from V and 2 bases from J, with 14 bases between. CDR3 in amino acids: CASRPRRDPYNEQFF. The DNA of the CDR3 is TGTGCCAGCAGACCCCGGCGGGACCCCTACAATGAGCAGTTCTTC.

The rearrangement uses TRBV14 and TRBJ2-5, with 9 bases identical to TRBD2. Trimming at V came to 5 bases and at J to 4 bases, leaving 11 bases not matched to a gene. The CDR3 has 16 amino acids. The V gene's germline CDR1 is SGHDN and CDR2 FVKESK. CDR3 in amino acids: CASSTTLSGRGETQYF. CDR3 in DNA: TGTGCCAGCAGCACCACCCTTAGCGGGAGAGGAGAGACCCAGTACTTC.